This TCR beta chain was identified during a study of blood T cells in healthy people across ages. Study-wide results and caveats: Age advanced and TCR beta diversity per million T cells fell, roughly linearly.

The CDR3 is 10 residues long. The germline CDR1 and CDR2 sequences are DFQATT and SNEGSKA (reference sequence). The V end lost 5 bases, the J end lost 6 bases, and 5 bases lay between the germline ends. No fewer than 6 million PBMCs went into each sample. A remark on this clonotype: Its matching antigen is unknown.

The second PCR ran about 6 to 12 cycles with a sample-barcoded 5' primer and J-beta primers. Every single cDNA molecule received a tag from a template-switch adaptor with 12 random nucleotides. In TCRdb, the 5' RACE reads were re-called with MiXCR into one record per CDR3 protein. Among about 1.4 million distinct CDR3 sequences, roughly 59% were seen once, and the ten largest hold roughly 6.3%. The source is a man younger than 35 in good health. This chain connects TRBV20-1 to TRBJ2-1; D unresolved. Sequenced sample: blood. The CDR3 is CSAGRNEQFF. Written as DNA, the CDR3 is TGCAGTGCTGGACGCAATGAGCAGTTCTTC.